This T cell receptor beta chain was captured in a study of shared clonotypes between healthy human individuals. Findings of the study overall: Clonotype sharing among donors was expected to depend on sequencing depth.

The protocol was immunoSEQ multiplex PCR, while the TCRdb copy is restricted to in-frame clones and leaves out a portion. The profile shows under 1,100,000 clones, about four fifths of them singletons. As for this clone: Its antigen remains unknown.

V gave up 0 bases and J gave up 3 bases, with 8 bases separating them. CDR1 and CDR2 from the germline V gene are SGHDT and YYEEEE. The CDR3 contains 14 residues. Input material: memory CD4+ T cells from PBMCs. The subset denotes: CD45RA-negative fraction. This clonotype was sampled from a man between 18 and 29 years old in good health. Some clones in this sample may be carry-over from other donors' samples. The rearrangement links TRBV5-6 to TRBJ2-3; D uncertain. CDR3 amino acids: CASSLGPATDTQYF. CDR3 DNA sequence: TGTGCCAGCAGCTTGGGTCCCGCTACAGATACGCAGTATTTT. Full variable domain (missing parts from reference TRBV5-6 and TRBJ2-3): DAGVTQSPTHLIKTRGQQVTLRCSPKSGHDTVSWYQQALGQGPQFIFQYYEEEERQRGNFPDRFSGHQFPNYSSELNVNALLLGDSALYLCASSLGPATDTQYFGPGTRLTVL.